The rows below give T cell receptor beta chains drawn from one sample of a study of PD-1 blockade in classical Hodgkin lymphoma. Measured with immunoSEQ multiplex PCR; TCRdb has only the in-frame clones, and not every one. The table records 90,000 to 130,000 clones, 70% to 90% of them present only once. Sequenced here: peripheral blood mononuclear cells (PBMCs), sampled before the second cycle of nivolumab. These receptors were taken from a human donor with classical Hodgkin lymphoma. Both conserved end residues are part of each CDR3. A D gene is named only where the DNA matches it firmly. Rows give clone size only sometimes, using once, few, many, or a class for an expanded clone.

TGCAGCACCTTGGGGGAGCGGGAGGGCCGGGTTTTCGAGCAGTACTTC,CSTLGEREGRVFEQYF,-,TRBV29-1,TRBD2,TRBJ2-7
TGTGCCAGCAGAGGACAGGATTTTACTGAAGCTTTCTTT,CASRGQDFTEAFF,-,TRBV28,TRBD1,TRBJ1-1
TGCGCCAGCAGCTTGGTAGGGGCGCTTGGGGCCAACGTCCTGACTTTC,CASSLVGALGANVLTF,-,TRBV5-1,-,TRBJ2-6
TGTGCCAGCAGTACCATGGGGGGGAACAGCCTTTTCAACGTCCTGACTTTC,CASSTMGGNSLFNVLTF,-,TRBV5-6,TRBD2,TRBJ2-6
TGCGCCAGCAGCCAAGTTCTAGGGATGGAGACCCAGTACTTC,CASSQVLGMETQYF,-,TRBV4-1,-,TRBJ2-5
TGTGCCAGCAGCTCGGACAGGGCCACAGATACGCAGTATTTT,CASSSDRATDTQYF,-,TRBV5-8,TRBD1,TRBJ2-3
TGTGCCAGCAGCTTAGCGACAGACTATGGCTACACCTTC,CASSLATDYGYTF,-,TRBV7-8,-,TRBJ1-2
TGTGTCAGCAGCGTAGGGCCTTCGACAGCTGCTTATAGCAATCAGCCCCAGCATTTT,CVSSVGPSTAAYSNQPQHF,-,TRBV9,-,TRBJ1-5
TGTGCCAGCAGCCGAAAAACTGCAGGGACGGCCGGGGAGCTGTTTTTT,CASSRKTAGTAGELFF,-,TRBV4-2,-,TRBJ2-2
TGTGCCAGCAGCTCCACAGGTACCTCCTACGAGCAGTACTTC,CASSSTGTSYEQYF,-,TRBV6-5,-,TRBJ2-7
TGCGCCAGCAGTCCTATAGCGGGAAGTACCGGGGAGCTGTTTTTT,CASSPIAGSTGELFF,-,TRBV5-1,TRBD2,TRBJ2-2
TGTGCCAGCAGTTTACTTGCAGATACGCAGTATTTT,CASSLLADTQYF,-,TRBV28,-,TRBJ2-3
TGTGCCAGCAGAGACAGCGGGGTCAAAAACATTCAGTACTTC,CASRDSGVKNIQYF,once,TRBV6-5,TRBD2,TRBJ2-4
TGTGCCAGCAGTGAGTTTATCACTAGCACAGATACGCAGTATTTT,CASSEFITSTDTQYF,-,TRBV25-1,-,TRBJ2-3
TGCGCCAGCAGTGCCCGGGACAGGGGGCCGTACGAGCAGTACTTC,CASSARDRGPYEQYF,-,TRBV10-1,TRBD1,TRBJ2-7
TGTGCCAGCAGCCTAGTCGGACTCGGGACTAGGAGCACAGATACGCAGTATTTT,CASSLVGLGTRSTDTQYF,once,TRBV9,TRBD2,TRBJ2-3
TGTGCCAGCTCGCCGCCTAGCACAGATACGCAGTATTTT,CASSPPSTDTQYF,-,TRBV18,-,TRBJ2-3
TGCGCCAGCAGCTTGGCTGCGGGAGGGAGGTTCGATGAGCAGTTCTTC,CASSLAAGGRFDEQFF,-,TRBV5-1,TRBD2,TRBJ2-1
TGTGCCAGCAGGCCGGGACAGGGGTATCCTGAAGCTTTCTTT,CASRPGQGYPEAFF,-,TRBV27,TRBD1,TRBJ1-1
TGTGCCAGCAGCTTCGGGACTAGCGGGTTACAGTTCTTC,CASSFGTSGLQFF,-,TRBV7-9,TRBD2,TRBJ2-1
TGTGCCAGCACAACGACTAGCGGAGGGTACGAGCAGTACTTC,CASTTTSGGYEQYF,-,TRBV6-5,TRBD2,TRBJ2-7
TGTGCCAGCTCACCGAAGGGCGTCAACTATGGCTACACCTTC,CASSPKGVNYGYTF,-,TRBV18,-,TRBJ1-2
TGTGCCAGCAGGCTTGACAGCGGCAATCAGCCCCAGCATTTT,CASRLDSGNQPQHF,few,TRBV2,-,TRBJ1-5
TGTGCCAGCAGCCCAGGGTTCGGCGGGGAGCTGTTTTTT,CASSPGFGGELFF,-,TRBV28,-,TRBJ2-2
TGCAGTGCTGCGAGGGGCTTTTATTTT,CSAARGFYF,-,TRBV20-1,-,TRBJ2-3
TGCGCCAGCAGCCAAGATCTGTTGCGCCAGGGGGGTGGCGGCTACACCTTC,CASSQDLLRQGGGGYTF,once,TRBV4-1,TRBD1,TRBJ1-2
TGTGCCAGCACCTTAAGGGCTAGCGGGCTCCAAGAGACCCAGTACTTC,CASTLRASGLQETQYF,-,TRBV28,TRBD2,TRBJ2-5
TGTGCCAGTACCCTCTATCCGGTTAGCGGAACTAGCACAGATACGCAGTATTTT,CASTLYPVSGTSTDTQYF,-,TRBV19,-,TRBJ2-3